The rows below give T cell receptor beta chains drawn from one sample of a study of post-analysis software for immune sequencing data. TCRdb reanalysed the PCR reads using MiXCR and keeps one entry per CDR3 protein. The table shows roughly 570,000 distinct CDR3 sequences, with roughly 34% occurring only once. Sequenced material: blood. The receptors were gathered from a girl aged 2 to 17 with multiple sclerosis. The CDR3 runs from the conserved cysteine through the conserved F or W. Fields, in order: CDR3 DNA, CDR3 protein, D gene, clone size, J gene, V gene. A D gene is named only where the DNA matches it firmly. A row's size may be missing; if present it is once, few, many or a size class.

CDR3 DNA: TGCAGTGCTAGAGATCGCCGGGGGGTCACCTACGAGCAGTACTTC
CDR3 protein: CSARDRRGVTYEQYF
D gene: TRBD2
clone size: few
J gene: TRBJ2-7
V gene: TRBV20-1

CDR3 DNA: TGTGCCAGCAGTGAGGGACTAGCGGCAGTTCAAGAGACCCAGTACTTC
CDR3 protein: CASSEGLAAVQETQYF
D gene: TRBD2
clone size: .
J gene: TRBJ2-5
V gene: TRBV25-1

CDR3 DNA: TGTGCCAGCAGCTTAGGGCGGGGGACGACTGAAGCTTTCTTT
CDR3 protein: CASSLGRGTTEAFF
D gene: .
clone size: few
J gene: TRBJ1-1
V gene: TRBV11-1

CDR3 DNA: TGTGCCAGCAGTGTAATCGGGGGCTCTGGGGCCAACGTCCTGACTTTC
CDR3 protein: CASSVIGGSGANVLTF
D gene: .
clone size: .
J gene: TRBJ2-6
V gene: TRBV27

CDR3 DNA: TGCAGTGCTAGAACCTCCGGGACTAGCTACAATGAGCAGTTCTTC
CDR3 protein: CSARTSGTSYNEQFF
D gene: TRBD2
clone size: few
J gene: TRBJ2-1
V gene: TRBV20-1

CDR3 DNA: TGTGCCAGCAGGCGGGACAGGACCTTGAACACCGGGGAGCTGTTTTTT
CDR3 protein: CASRRDRTLNTGELFF
D gene: TRBD1
clone size: .
J gene: TRBJ2-2
V gene: TRBV6-5

CDR3 DNA: TGTGCCAGCAGTATCACAGGGAGTGGCAATTCACCCCTCCACTTT
CDR3 protein: CASSITGSGNSPLHF
D gene: .
clone size: .
J gene: TRBJ1-6
V gene: TRBV12-3/TRBV12-4

CDR3 DNA: TGCGCCAGCAGTTCGGCCGGCGGAATCCAAGAGACCCAGTACTTC
CDR3 protein: CASSSAGGIQETQYF
D gene: .
clone size: .
J gene: TRBJ2-5
V gene: TRBV5-1

CDR3 DNA: TGCGCCAGCAGGGGGGGCATTACAGATACGCAGTATTTT
CDR3 protein: CASRGGITDTQYF
D gene: .
clone size: .
J gene: TRBJ2-3
V gene: TRBV10-2

CDR3 DNA: TGTGCCAGCAGCCAGGGGACAGGGCAAGAGACCCAGTACTTC
CDR3 protein: CASSQGTGQETQYF
D gene: TRBD1
clone size: .
J gene: TRBJ2-5
V gene: TRBV3-1

CDR3 DNA: TGCGCCAGCAGCCCCGGGTTGGGCGGGAGATCCTACAATGAGCAGTTCTTC
CDR3 protein: CASSPGLGGRSYNEQFF
D gene: TRBD2
clone size: .
J gene: TRBJ2-1
V gene: TRBV4-1

CDR3 DNA: TGTGCCAGCAGCTTAGTGCAGGGGGTTTTGAATCAGCCCCAGCATTTT
CDR3 protein: CASSLVQGVLNQPQHF
D gene: TRBD1
clone size: .
J gene: TRBJ1-5
V gene: TRBV7-9

CDR3 DNA: TGCGCCAGCAGTCCCGACAGGGAGGGCACAGATACGCAGTATTTT
CDR3 protein: CASSPDREGTDTQYF
D gene: .
clone size: .
J gene: TRBJ2-3
V gene: TRBV10-2

CDR3 DNA: TGTGCCAGCAGCTTAGAGAGGACCTTCGACATTCAGTACTTC
CDR3 protein: CASSLERTFDIQYF
D gene: .
clone size: many
J gene: TRBJ2-4
V gene: TRBV7-9

CDR3 DNA: TGCAGTGCTAGAGTCAGTCAGGGGGCTTATAATTCACCCCTCCACTTT
CDR3 protein: CSARVSQGAYNSPLHF
D gene: TRBD1
clone size: .
J gene: TRBJ1-6
V gene: TRBV20-1

CDR3 DNA: TGTGCCAGCAGCTTCCAGGGGGCTGACTATGGCTACACCTTC
CDR3 protein: CASSFQGADYGYTF
D gene: TRBD1
clone size: .
J gene: TRBJ1-2
V gene: TRBV7-9

CDR3 DNA: TGCGCCAGCAGCCGAGGGGAGAGCACTGAAGCTTTCTTT
CDR3 protein: CASSRGESTEAFF
D gene: .
clone size: few
J gene: TRBJ1-1
V gene: TRBV5-1

CDR3 DNA: TGTGCCAGCAGCCACGGGGAGGGCGAGCAGTACTTC
CDR3 protein: CASSHGEGEQYF
D gene: TRBD2
clone size: .
J gene: TRBJ2-7
V gene: TRBV3-1